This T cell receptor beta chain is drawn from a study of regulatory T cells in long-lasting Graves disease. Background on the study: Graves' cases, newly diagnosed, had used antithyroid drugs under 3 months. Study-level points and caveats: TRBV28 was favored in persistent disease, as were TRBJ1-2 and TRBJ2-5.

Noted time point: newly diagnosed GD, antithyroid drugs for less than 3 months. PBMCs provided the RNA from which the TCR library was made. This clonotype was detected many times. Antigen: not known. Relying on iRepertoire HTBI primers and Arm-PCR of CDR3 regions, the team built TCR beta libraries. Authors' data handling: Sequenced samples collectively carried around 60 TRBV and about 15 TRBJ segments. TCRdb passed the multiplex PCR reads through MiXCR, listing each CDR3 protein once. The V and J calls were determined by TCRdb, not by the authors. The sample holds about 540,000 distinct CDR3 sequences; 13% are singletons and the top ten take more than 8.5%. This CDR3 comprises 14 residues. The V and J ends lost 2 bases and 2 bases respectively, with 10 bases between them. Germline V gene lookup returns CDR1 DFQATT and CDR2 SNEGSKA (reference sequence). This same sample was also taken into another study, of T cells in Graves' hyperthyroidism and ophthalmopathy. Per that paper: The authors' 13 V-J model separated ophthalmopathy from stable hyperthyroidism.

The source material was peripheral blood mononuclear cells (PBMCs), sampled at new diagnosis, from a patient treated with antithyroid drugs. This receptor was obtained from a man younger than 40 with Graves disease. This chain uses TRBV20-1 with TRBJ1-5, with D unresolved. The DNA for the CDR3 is TGCAGTGCTAGACAAAACAGTGGCAATCAGCCCCAGCATTTT. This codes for CSARQNSGNQPQHF.